These 10 T cell receptor beta chains share one sample of origin, sequenced in a study of cytomegalovirus exposure and HLA in healthy donors. Both 60 Vbeta primers and 13 Jbeta primers went into the PCR. Sequencing used immunoSEQ multiplex PCR; TCRdb keeps in-frame clones, though not all of them. The data hold around 150,000 clones, with 76% observed a single time. Material for sequencing was PBMCs. Source of these receptors: a male donor in good health and CMV-seronegative.

The genes are TRBV5-1 and TRBJ2-3, with unresolved D. The CDR3 totals 18 residues. Germline lookup yields CDR1 SGHRS and CDR2 YFSETQ. V lost 6 bases and J lost 1, with 24 bases in between. The CDR3 reads CASTAPVIGEFRTDTQYF. The CDR3 DNA reads TGCGCCAGCACCGCCCCAGTAATTGGTGAATTTCGCACAGATACGCAGTATTTT.

The V and J genes are TRBV5-1 and TRBJ1-4; D is uncertain. The germline V gene encodes CDR1 SGHRS and CDR2 YFSETQ. V lost 0 bases, J lost 4 bases, and 16 bases lay in between. This CDR3 is built from 17 residues. This CDR3 is CASSLAGTAGGNEKLFF. The CDR3 nucleotides read TGCGCCAGCAGCTTGGCGGGAACAGCTGGAGGTAATGAAAAACTGTTTTTT.

Comment on this clone: The sample holds other DNA sequences that translate to the same CDR3. The V and J genes are TRBV18 and TRBJ2-5, with TRBD1 as a possible D gene (6 bases). CDR1 and CDR2 from the germline V gene are KGHSH and LQKENI. Trimming left V 6 bases short and J 2 bases short, with 10 bases between. CDR3 length: 13 residues. CDR3 in amino acids: CASSPGQQETQYF. CDR3 nucleotide sequence: TGTGCCAGCTCCCCCGGACAGCAAGAGACCCAGTACTTC.

The rearrangement uses TRBV7-2 and TRBJ1-1; D is unclear. Trimming removed 5 bases from V and 0 bases from J, with 10 bases in between. Looked up from germline, CDR1 is SGHTA and CDR2 is FQGNSA. This CDR3 is 14 amino acids long. CDR3 protein: CASSPPPVNTEAFF. CDR3 nucleotide sequence: TGTGCCAGCAGCCCTCCACCGGTGAACACTGAAGCTTTCTTT.

The count of this clone is one. The V and J genes are TRBV10-3 and TRBJ2-5, with a tentative D call TRBD2 (6 bases). V was pared by 9 bases and J by 3 bases, with 14 bases between. CDR1 is ENHRY, CDR2 SYGVKD, per germline. The CDR3 loop spans 13 amino acids. CDR3 sequence: CAIRTGEKETQYF. The CDR3 DNA is TGTGCCATTCGTACGGGAGAAAAAGAGACCCAGTACTTC.

The chain recombines TRBV5-8 with TRBJ1-2; no clear D gene. In germline, CDR1 is SGHTS, CDR2 YDEGEE. CDR3 length: 17 amino acids. Trimming removed 6 bases at V and 0 bases at J, with 21 bases between. The CDR3 DNA is TGTGCCAGCACCCTACCAAGAGGGCGAAACCCTAACTATGGCTACACCTTC. This encodes CASTLPRGRNPNYGYTF.

The genes are TRBV9 and TRBJ2-3; the D gene is possibly TRBD1 (5 bases). V lost 6 bases and J 2 bases, leaving 10 bases between the germline ends. CDR1 is SGDLS and CDR2 is YYNGEE in the germline V gene. The CDR3 is 13 residues long. The CDR3 DNA reads TGTGCCAGCACGGAAGGGGCCACAGATACGCAGTATTTT. This sequence encodes CASTEGATDTQYF.

The rearrangement uses TRBV13 and TRBJ1-2; 7 bases match TRBD1. V lost 5 bases, J lost 7 bases, and 4 bases stayed unmatched. CDR3 length equals 12 residues. Per the germline V gene, CDR1 is PRHDT and CDR2 is FYEKMQ (reference sequence). The CDR3, as DNA: TGTGCCAGCAGCCATGGGACAGCTGGCTACACCTTC. Protein sequence: CASSHGTAGYTF.

The V and J genes are TRBV5-6 and TRBJ1-1, with D possibly being TRBD1 (6 bases). This CDR3 is built from 12 residues. V lost 2 bases and J 4 bases, leaving 6 bases between the germline ends. Germline V CDR1 and CDR2: SGHDT, YYEEEE. DNA of the CDR3: TGTGCCAGCAGCTTACAGGGCACTGAAGCTTTCTTT. This encodes CASSLQGTEAFF. Together with reference TRBV5-6 and TRBJ1-1, the CDR3 gives the full variable domain: DAGVTQSPTHLIKTRGQQVTLRCSPKSGHDTVSWYQQALGQGPQFIFQYYEEEERQRGNFPDRFSGHQFPNYSSELNVNALLLGDSALYLCASSLQGTEAFFGQGTRLTVV.

V usage is TRBV4-3 and J usage is TRBJ2-5, with 10 bases lining up with TRBD2. The V gene end was trimmed by 4 bases and the J gene end by 5 bases; junction bases not matched to a gene: 13. The CDR3 sequence is 17 residues long. Germline values: CDR1 LGHNA, CDR2 YSLEER. The CDR3 spells CASSPRTSGLRPETQYF. The CDR3 DNA reads as TGCGCCAGCAGCCCGCGGACTAGCGGACTACGGCCGGAGACCCAGTACTTC.